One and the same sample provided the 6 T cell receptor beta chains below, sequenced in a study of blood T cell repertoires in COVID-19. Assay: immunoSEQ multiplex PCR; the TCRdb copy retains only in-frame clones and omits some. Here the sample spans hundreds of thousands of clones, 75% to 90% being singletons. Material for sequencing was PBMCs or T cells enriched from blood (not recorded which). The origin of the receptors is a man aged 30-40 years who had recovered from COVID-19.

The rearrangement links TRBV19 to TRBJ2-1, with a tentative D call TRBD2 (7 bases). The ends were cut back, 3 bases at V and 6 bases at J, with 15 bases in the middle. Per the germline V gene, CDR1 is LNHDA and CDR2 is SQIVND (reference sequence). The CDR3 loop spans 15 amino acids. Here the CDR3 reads CASSMGGLFTNEQFF. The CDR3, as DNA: TGTGCCAGTAGTATGGGGGGGCTTTTCACCAATGAGCAGTTCTTC.

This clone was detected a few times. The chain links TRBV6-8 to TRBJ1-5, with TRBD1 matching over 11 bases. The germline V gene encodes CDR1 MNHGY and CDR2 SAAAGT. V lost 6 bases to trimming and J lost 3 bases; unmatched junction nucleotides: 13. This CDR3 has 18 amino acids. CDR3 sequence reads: CASSRDRGYVGYNQPQHF. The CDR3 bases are TGTGCCAGCAGCCGGGACAGGGGGTACGTAGGGTACAATCAGCCCCAGCATTTT.

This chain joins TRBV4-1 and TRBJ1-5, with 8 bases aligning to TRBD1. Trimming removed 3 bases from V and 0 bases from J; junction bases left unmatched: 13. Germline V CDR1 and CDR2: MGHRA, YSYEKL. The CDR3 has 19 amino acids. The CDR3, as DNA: TGCGCCAGCAGCCATGAACCGGGACAGGAGTCTTATAGCAATCAGCCCCAGCATTTT. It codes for CASSHEPGQESYSNQPQHF.

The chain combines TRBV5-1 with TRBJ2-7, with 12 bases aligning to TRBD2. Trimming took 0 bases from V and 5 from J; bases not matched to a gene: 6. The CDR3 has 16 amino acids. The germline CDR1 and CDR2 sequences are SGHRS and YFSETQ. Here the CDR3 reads CASSLGLAGAWDEQYF. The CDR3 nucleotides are TGCGCCAGCAGCTTGGGACTAGCGGGAGCTTGGGACGAGCAGTACTTC.

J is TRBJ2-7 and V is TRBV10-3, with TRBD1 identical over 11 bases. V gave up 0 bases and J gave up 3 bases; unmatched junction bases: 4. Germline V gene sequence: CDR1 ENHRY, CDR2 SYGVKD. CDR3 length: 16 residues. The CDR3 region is CAISESGDRGVYEQYF. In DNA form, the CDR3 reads TGTGCCATCAGTGAGTCTGGGGACAGGGGGGTCTACGAGCAGTACTTC.

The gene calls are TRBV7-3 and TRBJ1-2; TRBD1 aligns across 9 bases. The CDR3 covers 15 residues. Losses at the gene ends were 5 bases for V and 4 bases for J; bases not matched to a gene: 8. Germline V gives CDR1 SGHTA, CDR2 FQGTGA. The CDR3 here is CASSTGQGSIYGYTF. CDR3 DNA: TGTGCCAGCAGCACCGGACAGGGGTCTATCTATGGCTACACCTTC. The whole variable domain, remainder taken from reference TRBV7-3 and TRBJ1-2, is GAGVSQTPSNKVTEKGKYVELRCDPISGHTALYWYRQSLGQGPEFLIYFQGTGAADDSGLPNDRFFAVRPEGSVSTLKIQRTERGDSAVYLCASSTGQGSIYGYTFGSGTRLTVV.